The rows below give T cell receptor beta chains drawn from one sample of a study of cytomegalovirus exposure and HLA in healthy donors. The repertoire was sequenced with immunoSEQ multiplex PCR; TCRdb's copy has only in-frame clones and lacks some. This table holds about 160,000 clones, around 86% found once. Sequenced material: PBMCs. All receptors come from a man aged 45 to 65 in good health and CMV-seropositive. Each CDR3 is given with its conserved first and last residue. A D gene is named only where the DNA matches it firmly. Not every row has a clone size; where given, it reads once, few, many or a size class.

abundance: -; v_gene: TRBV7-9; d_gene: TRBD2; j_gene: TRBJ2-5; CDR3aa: CASSMAGGETQYF; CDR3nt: TGTGCCAGCAGCATGGCGGGGGGAGAGACCCAGTACTTC
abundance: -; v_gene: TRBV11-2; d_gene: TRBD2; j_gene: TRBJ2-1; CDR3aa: CASSLTGRPQDNEQFF; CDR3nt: TGTGCCAGCAGCTTAACCGGGAGGCCCCAGGACAATGAGCAGTTCTTC
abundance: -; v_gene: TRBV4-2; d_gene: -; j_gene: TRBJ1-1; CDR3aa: CASSLSGDTEAFF; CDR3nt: TGTGCCAGCAGCTTGTCAGGGGATACTGAAGCTTTCTTT
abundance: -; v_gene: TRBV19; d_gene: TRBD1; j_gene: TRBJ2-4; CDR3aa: CASSTTGFAKNIQYF; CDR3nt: TGTGCCAGTAGTACGACAGGGTTCGCCAAAAACATTCAGTACTTC
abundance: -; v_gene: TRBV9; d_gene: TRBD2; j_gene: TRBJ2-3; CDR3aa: CASSVVAGGSTQYF; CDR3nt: TGTGCCAGCAGCGTAGTTGCGGGAGGCTCTACGCAGTATTTT
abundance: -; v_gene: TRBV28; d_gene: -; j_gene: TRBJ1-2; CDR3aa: CASSPTAGAINYGYTF; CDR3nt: TGTGCCAGCAGTCCCACGGCAGGGGCCATTAACTATGGCTACACCTTC
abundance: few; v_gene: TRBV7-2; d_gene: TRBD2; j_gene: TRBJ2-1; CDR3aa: CASSLVGTSGSNEQFF; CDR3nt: TGTGCCAGCAGCTTAGTCGGGACTAGCGGGAGTAATGAGCAGTTCTTC
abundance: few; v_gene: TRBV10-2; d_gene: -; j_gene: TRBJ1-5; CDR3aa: CASSPGSSPQHF; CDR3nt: TGCGCCAGCAGTCCAGGGTCGTCGCCCCAGCATTTT
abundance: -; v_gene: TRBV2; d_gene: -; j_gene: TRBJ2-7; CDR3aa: CASTWPVARSSYEQYF; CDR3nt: TGTGCCAGCACCTGGCCGGTAGCGAGGAGCTCCTACGAGCAGTACTTC
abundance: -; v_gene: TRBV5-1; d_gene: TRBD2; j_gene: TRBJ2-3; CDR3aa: CASSLGLAGSTDTQYF; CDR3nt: TGCGCCAGCAGCTTAGGACTAGCGGGTAGCACAGATACGCAGTATTTT
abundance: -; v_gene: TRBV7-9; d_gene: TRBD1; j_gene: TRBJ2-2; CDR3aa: CASSTPGQGASTGELFF; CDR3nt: TGTGCCAGCAGCACCCCGGGACAGGGGGCTAGCACCGGGGAGCTGTTTTTT
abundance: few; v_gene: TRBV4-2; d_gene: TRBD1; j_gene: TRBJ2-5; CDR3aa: CASSPSTSTGAETQYF; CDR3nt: TGTGCCAGCAGCCCCTCCACATCGACAGGGGCAGAGACCCAGTACTTC
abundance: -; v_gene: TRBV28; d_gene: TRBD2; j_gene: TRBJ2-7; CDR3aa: CASSALTGTSGSFYEQYF; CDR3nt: TGTGCCAGCAGTGCCCTGACCGGGACTAGCGGGAGTTTCTATGAGCAGTACTTC
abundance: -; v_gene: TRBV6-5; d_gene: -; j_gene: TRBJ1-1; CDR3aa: CASSPRENTEAFF; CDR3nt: TGTGCCAGCAGTCCCCGGGAGAACACTGAAGCTTTCTTT
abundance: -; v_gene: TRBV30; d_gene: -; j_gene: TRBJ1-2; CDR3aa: CAWSEGVSRGFHYNYGYTF; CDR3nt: TGTGCCTGGAGTGAGGGGGTTTCCAGGGGTTTTCACTACAACTATGGCTACACCTTC
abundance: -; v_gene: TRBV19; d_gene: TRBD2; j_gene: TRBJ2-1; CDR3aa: CASSMVLAGNIGSYNEQFF; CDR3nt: TGTGCCAGTAGTATGGTGCTAGCGGGAAACATCGGGTCCTACAATGAGCAGTTCTTC
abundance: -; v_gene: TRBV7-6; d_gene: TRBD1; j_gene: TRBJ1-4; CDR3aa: CASSEGQGWEKLFF; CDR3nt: TGTGCCAGCAGCGAAGGACAGGGTTGGGAAAAACTGTTTTTT
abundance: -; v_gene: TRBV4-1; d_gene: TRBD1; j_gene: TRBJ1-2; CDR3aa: CASSQNRGQGGYTF; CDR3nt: TGCGCCAGCAGCCAAAACAGGGGGCAAGGTGGCTACACCTTC
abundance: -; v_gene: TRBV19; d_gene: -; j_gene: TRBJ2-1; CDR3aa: CASSIRGYYNEQFF; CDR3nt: TGTGCCAGTAGTATAAGGGGCTACTACAATGAGCAGTTCTTC
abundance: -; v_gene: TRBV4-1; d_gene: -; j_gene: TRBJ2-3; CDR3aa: CASSQDLQPGVRGSTDTQYF; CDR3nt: TGCGCCAGCAGCCAAGATTTACAGCCGGGGGTCCGCGGGAGCACAGATACGCAGTATTTT
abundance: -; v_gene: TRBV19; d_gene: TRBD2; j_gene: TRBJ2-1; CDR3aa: CASSGLAGYNEQFF; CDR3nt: TGTGCCAGTAGCGGACTAGCGGGGTACAATGAGCAGTTCTTC
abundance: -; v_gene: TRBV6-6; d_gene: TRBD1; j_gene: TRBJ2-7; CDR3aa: CASSARQGSYEQYF; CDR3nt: TGTGCCAGCAGTGCGCGACAGGGCTCCTACGAGCAGTACTTC
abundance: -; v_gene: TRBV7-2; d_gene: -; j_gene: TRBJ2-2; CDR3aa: CASSLWGDTGELFF; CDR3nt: TGTGCCAGCAGCTTATGGGGGGACACCGGGGAGCTGTTTTTT
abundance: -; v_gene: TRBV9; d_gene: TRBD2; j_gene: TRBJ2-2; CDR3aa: CASSPRPGTTNTGELFF; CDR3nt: TGTGCCAGCAGCCCCCGACCCGGGACTACGAACACCGGGGAGCTGTTTTTT
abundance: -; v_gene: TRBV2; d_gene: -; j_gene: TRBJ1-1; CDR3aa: CASEFQRMNTEAFF; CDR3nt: TGTGCCAGTGAGTTCCAGCGGATGAACACTGAAGCTTTCTTT
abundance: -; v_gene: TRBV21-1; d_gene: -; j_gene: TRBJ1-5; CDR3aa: CASSKDCDPSQPQHF; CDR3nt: TGTGCCAGCAGCAAAGACTGCGATCCGAGTCAGCCCCAGCATTTT
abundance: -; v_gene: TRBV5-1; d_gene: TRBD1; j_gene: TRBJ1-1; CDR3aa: CASSLGGQGSANTEAFF; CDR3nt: TGCGCCAGCAGCTTGGGGGGACAGGGGTCAGCGAACACTGAAGCTTTCTTT
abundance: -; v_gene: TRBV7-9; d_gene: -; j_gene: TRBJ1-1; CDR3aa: CASSPLVDTEAFF; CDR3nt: TGTGCCAGCAGCCCTCTAGTGGATACTGAAGCTTTCTTT
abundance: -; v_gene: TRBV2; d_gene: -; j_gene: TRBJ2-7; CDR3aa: CASSEVAGLADYEQYF; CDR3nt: TGTGCCAGCAGTGAAGTTGCGGGCCTGGCCGACTACGAGCAGTACTTC
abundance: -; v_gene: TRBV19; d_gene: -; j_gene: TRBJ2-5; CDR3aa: CASSIGGMETQYF; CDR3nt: TGTGCCAGTAGTATAGGAGGGATGGAGACCCAGTACTTC
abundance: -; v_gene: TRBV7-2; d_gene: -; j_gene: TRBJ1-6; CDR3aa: CASSLLENSPLHF; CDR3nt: TGTGCCAGCAGCTTGTTGGAGAATTCACCCCTCCACTTT
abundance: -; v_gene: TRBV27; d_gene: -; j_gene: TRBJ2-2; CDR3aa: CASSLSEGSTGELFF; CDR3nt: TGTGCCAGCAGTTTATCGGAGGGTTCCACCGGGGAGCTGTTTTTT
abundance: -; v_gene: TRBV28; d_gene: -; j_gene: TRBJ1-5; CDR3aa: CASSFTRAGADQPQHF; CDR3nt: TGTGCCAGCAGTTTTACCCGGGCAGGGGCGGACCAGCCCCAGCATTTT
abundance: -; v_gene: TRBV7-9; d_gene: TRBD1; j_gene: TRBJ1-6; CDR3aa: CASSLGQGVGNSPLHF; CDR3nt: TGTGCCAGCAGCTTAGGACAGGGGGTAGGAAATTCACCCCTCCACTTT
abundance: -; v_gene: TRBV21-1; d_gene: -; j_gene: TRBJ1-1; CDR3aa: CASSKADSLNTEAFF; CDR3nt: TGTGCCAGCAGCAAAGCCGACAGTTTGAACACTGAAGCTTTCTTT
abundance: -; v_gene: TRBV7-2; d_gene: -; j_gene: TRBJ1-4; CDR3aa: CASSLVSGDEKLFF; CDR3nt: TGTGCCAGCAGCTTAGTCTCCGGGGATGAAAAACTGTTTTTT
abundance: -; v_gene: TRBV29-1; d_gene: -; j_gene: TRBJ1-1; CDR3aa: CSVETGRGGTEAFF; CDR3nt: TGCAGCGTTGAAACTGGCAGGGGTGGAACTGAAGCTTTCTTT
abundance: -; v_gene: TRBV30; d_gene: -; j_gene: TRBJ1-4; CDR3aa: CAWSVYINSPEKLFF; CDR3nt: TGTGCCTGGAGTGTATATATTAATTCCCCGGAAAAACTGTTTTTT
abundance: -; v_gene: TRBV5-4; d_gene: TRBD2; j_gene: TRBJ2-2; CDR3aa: CASSGNLASGTAGTGELFF; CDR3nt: TGTGCCAGCAGCGGAAACCTGGCTAGCGGGACGGCGGGCACCGGGGAGCTGTTTTTT
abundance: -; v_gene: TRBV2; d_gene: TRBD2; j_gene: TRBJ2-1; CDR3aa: CASSNRGEYNEQFF; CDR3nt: TGTGCCAGCAGTAACCGGGGGGAATACAATGAGCAGTTCTTC
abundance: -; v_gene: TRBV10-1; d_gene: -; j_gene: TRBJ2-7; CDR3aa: CASRRTWNEQYF; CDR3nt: TGCGCCAGCAGGCGGACTTGGAACGAGCAGTACTTC
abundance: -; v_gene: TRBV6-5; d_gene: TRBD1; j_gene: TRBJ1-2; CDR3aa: CASRSTDRVHGYTF; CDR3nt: TGTGCCAGCAGATCAACGGACAGGGTTCATGGCTACACCTTC
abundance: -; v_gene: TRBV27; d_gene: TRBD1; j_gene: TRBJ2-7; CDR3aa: CASSFGTGATGEQYF; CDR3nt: TGTGCCAGCAGTTTCGGGACAGGTGCCACCGGGGAGCAGTACTTC
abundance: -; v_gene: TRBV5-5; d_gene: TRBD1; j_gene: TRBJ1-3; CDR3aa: CASSSGQGATGNTIYF; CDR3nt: TGTGCCAGCAGCTCCGGACAGGGGGCGACTGGAAACACCATATATTTT
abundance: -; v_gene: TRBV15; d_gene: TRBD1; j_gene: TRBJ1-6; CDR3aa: CATSRDLGGQGYNSPLHF; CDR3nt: TGTGCCACCAGCAGAGACCTAGGCGGACAGGGGTATAATTCACCCCTCCATTTT
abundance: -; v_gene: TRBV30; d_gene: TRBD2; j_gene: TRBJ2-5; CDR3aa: CAWRTGLAGGEETQYF; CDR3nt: TGTGCCTGGAGGACGGGACTAGCGGGGGGAGAGGAGACCCAGTACTTC
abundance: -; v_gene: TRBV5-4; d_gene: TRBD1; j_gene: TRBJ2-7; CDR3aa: CASSLTGGDFQYF; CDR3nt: TGTGCCAGCAGCTTGACAGGGGGCGATTTCCAGTACTTC
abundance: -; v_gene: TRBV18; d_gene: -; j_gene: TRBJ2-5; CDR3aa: CASLEQETQYF; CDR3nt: TGTGCCAGCTTAGAACAAGAGACCCAGTACTTC
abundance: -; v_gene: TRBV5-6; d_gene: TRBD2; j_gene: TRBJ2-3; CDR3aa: CASSLGLASDTQYF; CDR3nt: TGTGCCAGCAGCTTGGGACTAGCATCAGATACGCAGTATTTT
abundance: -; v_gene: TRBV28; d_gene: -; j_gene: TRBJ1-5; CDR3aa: CASSSQGRGFQPQHF; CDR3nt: TGTGCCAGCAGCAGTCAGGGGAGAGGGTTTCAGCCCCAGCATTTT
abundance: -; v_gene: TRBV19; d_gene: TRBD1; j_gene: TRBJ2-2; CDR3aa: CASSAGQGLTAELFF; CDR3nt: TGTGCCAGTAGTGCGGGACAGGGGCTTACCGCGGAGCTGTTTTTT
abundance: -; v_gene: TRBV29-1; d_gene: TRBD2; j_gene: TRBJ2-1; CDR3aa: CSVDSGTSGRSYNEQFF; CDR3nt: TGCAGCGTTGATTCGGGGACTAGCGGGAGATCCTACAATGAGCAGTTCTTC
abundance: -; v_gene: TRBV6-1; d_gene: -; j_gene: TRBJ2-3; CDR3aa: CASSSRGDTQYF; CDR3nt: TGTGCCAGCAGTTCTAGAGGAGATACGCAGTATTTT
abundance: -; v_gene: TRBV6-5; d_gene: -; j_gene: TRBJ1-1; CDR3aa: CASSDPPGGTEAFF; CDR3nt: TGTGCCAGCAGTGACCCCCCCGGGGGTACTGAAGCTTTCTTT
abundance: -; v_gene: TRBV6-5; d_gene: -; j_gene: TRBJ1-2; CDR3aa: CASSSTSPMGPYGYTF; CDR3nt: TGTGCCAGCAGTTCCACTAGTCCTATGGGCCCCTATGGCTACACCTTC
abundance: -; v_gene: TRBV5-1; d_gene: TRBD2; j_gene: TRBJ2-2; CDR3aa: CASSLESGGRTGELFF; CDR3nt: TGCGCCAGCAGCTTGGAAAGCGGGGGGCGCACCGGGGAGCTGTTTTTT
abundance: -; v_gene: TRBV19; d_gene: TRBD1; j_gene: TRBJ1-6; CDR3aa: CASRTGTDLVSPLHF; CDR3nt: TGTGCCAGTAGGACCGGGACAGATCTCGTTTCACCCCTCCACTTT
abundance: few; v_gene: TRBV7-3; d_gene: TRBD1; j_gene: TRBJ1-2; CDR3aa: CASSLIGQGYGYTF; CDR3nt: TGTGCCAGCAGCTTAATAGGACAGGGCTATGGCTACACCTTC
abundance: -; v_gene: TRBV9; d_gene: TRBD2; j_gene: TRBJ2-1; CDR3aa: CASSVGTSGYNEQFF; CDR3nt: TGTGCCAGCAGCGTGGGGACTAGCGGTTACAATGAGCAGTTCTTC
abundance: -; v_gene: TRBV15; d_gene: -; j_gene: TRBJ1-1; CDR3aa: CATSIDRYQAFF; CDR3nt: TGTGCCACCAGCATAGACAGGTATCAAGCTTTCTTT